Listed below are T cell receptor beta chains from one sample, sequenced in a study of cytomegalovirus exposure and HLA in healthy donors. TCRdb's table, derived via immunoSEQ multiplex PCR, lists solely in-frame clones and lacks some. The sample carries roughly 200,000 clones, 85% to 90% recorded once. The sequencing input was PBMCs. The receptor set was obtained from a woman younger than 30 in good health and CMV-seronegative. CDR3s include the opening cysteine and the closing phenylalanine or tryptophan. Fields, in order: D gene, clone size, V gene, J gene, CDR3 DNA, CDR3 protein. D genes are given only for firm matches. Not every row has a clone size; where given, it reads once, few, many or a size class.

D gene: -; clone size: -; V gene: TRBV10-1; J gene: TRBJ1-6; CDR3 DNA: TGCGCCAGCAGTGATTCCACAGGGTCGAATTCACCCCTCCACTTT; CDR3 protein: CASSDSTGSNSPLHF
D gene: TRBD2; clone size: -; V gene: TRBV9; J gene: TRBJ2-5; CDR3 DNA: TGTGCCAGCAGCGGCGGGGGCCAAGAGACCCAGTACTTC; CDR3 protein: CASSGGGQETQYF
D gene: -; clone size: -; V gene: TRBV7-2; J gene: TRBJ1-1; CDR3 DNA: TGTGCCAGCAGCTTTGTCTCTCCTGCTGAAGCTTTCTTT; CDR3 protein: CASSFVSPAEAFF
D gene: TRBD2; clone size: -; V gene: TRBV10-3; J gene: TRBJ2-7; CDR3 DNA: TGTGCCATCAGTGGACTAGCGGGAGTCGGGTACGAGCAGTACTTC; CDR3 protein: CAISGLAGVGYEQYF
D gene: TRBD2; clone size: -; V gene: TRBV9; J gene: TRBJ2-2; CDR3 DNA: TGTGCCAGCAGTCTAGCGGCCAGGAACACCGGGGAGCTGTTTTTT; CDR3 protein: CASSLAARNTGELFF
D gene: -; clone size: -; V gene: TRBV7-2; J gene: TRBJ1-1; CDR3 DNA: TGTGCCAGCAGCTTAGGGACAGCGGCTTTCTTT; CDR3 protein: CASSLGTAAFF
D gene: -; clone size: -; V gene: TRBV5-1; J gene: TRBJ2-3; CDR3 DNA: TGCGCCAGCAGCTACGTACCGAGCGATACGCAGTATTTT; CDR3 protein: CASSYVPSDTQYF
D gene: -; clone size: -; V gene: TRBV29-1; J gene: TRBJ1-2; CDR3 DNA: TGCAGCATGGTCACTCGCCTCTATGGCTACACCTTC; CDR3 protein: CSMVTRLYGYTF
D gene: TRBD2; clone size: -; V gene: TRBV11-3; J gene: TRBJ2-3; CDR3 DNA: TGTGCCAGCAGCTTAACCGGGGGGTTGGGCACAGATACGCAGTATTTT; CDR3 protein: CASSLTGGLGTDTQYF
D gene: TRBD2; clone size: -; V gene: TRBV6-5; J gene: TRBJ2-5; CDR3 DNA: TGTGCCAGCAGTCCACGGGGGGGGCAAGAGACCCAGTACTTC; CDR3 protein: CASSPRGGQETQYF
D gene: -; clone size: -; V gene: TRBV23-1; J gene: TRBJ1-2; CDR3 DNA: TGCGCCAGCAGTCAATCTAACACAATTTCCAACTATGGCTACACCTTC; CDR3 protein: CASSQSNTISNYGYTF
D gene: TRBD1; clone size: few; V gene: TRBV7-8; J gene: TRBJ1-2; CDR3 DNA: TGTGCCAGCAGCAGAACCGGGACAGGGGATCCTGGCTACACCTTC; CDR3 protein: CASSRTGTGDPGYTF
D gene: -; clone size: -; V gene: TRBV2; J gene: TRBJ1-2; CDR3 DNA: TGTGCCAGCAGTCCTCAGGGGATTAAACATGGCTACACCTTC; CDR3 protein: CASSPQGIKHGYTF
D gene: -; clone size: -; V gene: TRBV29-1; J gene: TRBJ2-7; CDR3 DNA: TGCAGCGTTGTTATCCACGAGCAGTACTTC; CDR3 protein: CSVVIHEQYF
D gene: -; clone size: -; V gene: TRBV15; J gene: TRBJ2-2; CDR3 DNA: TGTGCCACCAGCAGAGATTTGGGCCCAGCCAACACCGGGGAGCTGTTTTTT; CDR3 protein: CATSRDLGPANTGELFF
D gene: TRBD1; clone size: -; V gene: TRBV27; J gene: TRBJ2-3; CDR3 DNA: TGTGCCAGCAGAGACAGGGGGCGACCAGATACGCAGTATTTT; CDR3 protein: CASRDRGRPDTQYF
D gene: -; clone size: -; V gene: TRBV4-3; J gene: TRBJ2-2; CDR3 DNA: TGCGCCAGCAGCCGACGCCGAGGGGGGAACACCGGGGAGCTGTTTTTT; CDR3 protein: CASSRRRGGNTGELFF
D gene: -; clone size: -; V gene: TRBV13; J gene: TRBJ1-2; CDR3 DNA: TGTGCCAGCAGCTTAGGGGCGGCAACTAACTATGGCTACACCTTC; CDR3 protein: CASSLGAATNYGYTF
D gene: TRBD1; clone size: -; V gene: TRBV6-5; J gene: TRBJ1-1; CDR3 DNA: TGTGCCAGCAGTTACTCGCCCCCAGGGGGGAGTGCTTTCTTT; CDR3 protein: CASSYSPPGGSAFF
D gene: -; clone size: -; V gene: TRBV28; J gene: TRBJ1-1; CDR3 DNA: TGTGCCAGCAGTTTCGGGTACACTGAAGCTTTCTTT; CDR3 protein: CASSFGYTEAFF
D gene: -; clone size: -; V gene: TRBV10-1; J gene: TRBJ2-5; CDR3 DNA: TGCGCCAGCAGTGAGACCCATAGTCAAGAGACCCAGTACTTC; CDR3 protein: CASSETHSQETQYF
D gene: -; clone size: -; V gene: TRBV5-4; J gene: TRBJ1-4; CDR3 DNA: TGTGCCAGCAGCCGGGGGGGTGATGCTGAAAAACTGTTTTTT; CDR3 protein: CASSRGGDAEKLFF
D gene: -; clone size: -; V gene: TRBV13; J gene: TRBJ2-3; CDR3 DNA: TGTGCCAGCAGCTTAGGCCTTCTGTCGGGGGTAGTAACGCAGTATTTT; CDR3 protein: CASSLGLLSGVVTQYF
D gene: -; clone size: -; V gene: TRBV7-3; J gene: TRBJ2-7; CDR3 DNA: TGTGCCAGCAGCTTAACGGGAGGGGGTTCCTACGAGCAGTACTTC; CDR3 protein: CASSLTGGGSYEQYF
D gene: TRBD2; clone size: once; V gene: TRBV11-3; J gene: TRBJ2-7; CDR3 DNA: TGTGCCAGCAGCCCAGACCCGGGACTAGCGGGACGAGCCTACGAGCAGTACTTC; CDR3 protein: CASSPDPGLAGRAYEQYF
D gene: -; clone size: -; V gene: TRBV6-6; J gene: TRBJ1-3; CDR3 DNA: TGTGCCACTATACAGGGTTCTGGAAACACCATATATTTT; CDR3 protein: CATIQGSGNTIYF
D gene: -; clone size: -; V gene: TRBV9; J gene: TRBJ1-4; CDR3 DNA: TGTGCCAGCAGCCCGGGTGGGGCGGCTAATGAAAAACTGTTTTTT; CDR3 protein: CASSPGGAANEKLFF
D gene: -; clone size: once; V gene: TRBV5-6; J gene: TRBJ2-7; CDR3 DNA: TGTGCCAGCAGCCCGAAGACAGGAACCTACGAGCAGTACTTC; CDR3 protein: CASSPKTGTYEQYF
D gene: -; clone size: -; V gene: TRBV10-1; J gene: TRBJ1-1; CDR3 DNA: TGCGCCAGCAGGGAGGGAGGGGGGGTGAACACTGAAGCTTTCTTT; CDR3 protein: CASREGGGVNTEAFF
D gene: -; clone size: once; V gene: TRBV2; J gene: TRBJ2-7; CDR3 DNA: TGTGCCAGCGGGGGGGGCCTTACCTACGAGCAGTACTTC; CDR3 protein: CASGGGLTYEQYF
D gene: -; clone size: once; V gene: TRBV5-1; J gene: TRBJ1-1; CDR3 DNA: TGCGCCAGCAGCAATTACGCGGGGGCCCAGAACACTGAAGCTTTCTTT; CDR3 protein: CASSNYAGAQNTEAFF
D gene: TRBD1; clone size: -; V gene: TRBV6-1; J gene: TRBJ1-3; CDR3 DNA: TGTGCCAGCAAAAAGGGGGCGGGTGGAAACACCATATATTTT; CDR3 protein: CASKKGAGGNTIYF
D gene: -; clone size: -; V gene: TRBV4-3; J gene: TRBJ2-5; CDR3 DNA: TGCGCCAGCAGGAGGCTGGGAGGCCTACCCAAAGAGACCCAGTACTTC; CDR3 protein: CASRRLGGLPKETQYF
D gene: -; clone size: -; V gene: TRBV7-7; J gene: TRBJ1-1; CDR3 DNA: TGTGCCAGCAGCTCCGGACGGGGCACTGAAGCTTTCTTT; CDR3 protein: CASSSGRGTEAFF
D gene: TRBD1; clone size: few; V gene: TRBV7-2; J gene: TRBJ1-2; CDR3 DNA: TGTGCCAGCAGTTTCTCGACAGGGGAGGACTATGGCTACACCTTC; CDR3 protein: CASSFSTGEDYGYTF
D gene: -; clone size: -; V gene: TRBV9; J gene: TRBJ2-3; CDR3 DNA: TGTGCCAGCAGCTCAAGCGCAGCCCCCACAGATACGCAGTATTTT; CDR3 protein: CASSSSAAPTDTQYF
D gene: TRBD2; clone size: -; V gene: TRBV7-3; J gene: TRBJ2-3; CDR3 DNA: TGTGCCAGCAGCCTCGGACTAGCGGGAGTGTGGGATACGCAGTATTTT; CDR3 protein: CASSLGLAGVWDTQYF
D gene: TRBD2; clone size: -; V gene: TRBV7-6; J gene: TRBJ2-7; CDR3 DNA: TGTGCCAGCAGCTTAGGTGGCGGGAGGGCTTTGGACGAGCAGTACTTC; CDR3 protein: CASSLGGGRALDEQYF
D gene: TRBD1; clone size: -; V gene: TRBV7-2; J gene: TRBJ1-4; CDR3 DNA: TGTGCCAGCAGCTTACAGGGGGCGACTAATGAAAAACTGTTTTTT; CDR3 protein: CASSLQGATNEKLFF
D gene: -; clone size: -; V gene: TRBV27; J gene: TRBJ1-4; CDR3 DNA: TGTGCCAGCAGTCGGTGGCCAGGGATGGGTGAAAAACTGTTTTTT; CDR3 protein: CASSRWPGMGEKLFF
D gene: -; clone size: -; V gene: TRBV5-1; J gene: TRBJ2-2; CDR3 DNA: TGCGCCAGCACGGAGGGCGACACCGGGGAGCTGTTTTTT; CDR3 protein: CASTEGDTGELFF
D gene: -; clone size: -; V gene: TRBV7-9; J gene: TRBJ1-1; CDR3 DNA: TGTGCCAGCAGCTTAACCCCCGGGGGGACTGAAGCTTTCTTT; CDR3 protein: CASSLTPGGTEAFF
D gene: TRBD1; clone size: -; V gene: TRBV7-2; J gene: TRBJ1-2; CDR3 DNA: TGTGCCAGCAGCTTAAGGGGAGACAGGGCCCACTATGGCTACACCTTC; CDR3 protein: CASSLRGDRAHYGYTF